These 23 T cell receptor beta chains originate from one sample sequenced in a study of blood T cell repertoires in COVID-19. Method: immunoSEQ multiplex PCR; TCRdb's copy keeps in-frame clones and lacks some. The table lists about 250,000 clones, roughly 88% of them singletons. Sequenced: PBMCs or T cells enriched from blood (not recorded which). These receptors all stem from a woman aged 30 to 39 who had recovered from COVID-19.

V gene TRBV5-1 combines with J gene TRBJ2-7; 7 nucleotides line up with TRBD2. V lost 4 bases to trimming and J lost 2 bases; unmatched junction nucleotides: 6. CDR3 size: 14 residues. CDR1 and CDR2 (germline): SGHRS, YFSETQ. Here the CDR3 DNA reads TGCGCCAGCAGCACCTACGCGGGGGCCTACGAGCAGTACTTC. Its protein product is CASSTYAGAYEQYF.

The chain joins TRBV6-6 to TRBJ1-5, with D tentatively TRBD1 (6 bases). This CDR3 has 15 amino acids. Germline CDR1 MNHNY, CDR2 SVGAGI (reference sequence). V was cut by 2 bases and J by 3 bases, with 11 bases left in between. The CDR3 loop reads CASSYHRDTNQPQHF. The CDR3 coding sequence is TGTGCCAGCAGTTACCACCGGGACACCAATCAGCCCCAGCATTTT.

The chain uses TRBV5-4 and TRBJ2-7; TRBD1 matches 7 bases. CDR1 is SGHNT and CDR2 is YYREEE in the germline V gene (reference sequence). Losses at the gene ends were 4 bases for V and 5 bases for J; bases not matched to a gene: 9. CDR3 length: 14 amino acids. The CDR3 DNA is TGTGCCAGCAGCATGACAGGGTTCTTCCACGAGCAGTACTTC. It specifies CASSMTGFFHEQYF.

The J gene is TRBJ1-1, the V gene TRBV19; 11 nucleotides align to TRBD1. The CDR3 covers 12 residues. V trimming: 7 bases; J trimming: 10 bases; junction bases outside the gene matches: 5. Germline CDR1 is LNHDA and CDR2 is SQIVND (reference sequence). The CDR3 bases are TGTGCCAGTAAGGACAGGGGGCAGGCAGCTTTCTTT. As protein: CASKDRGQAAFF.

This sequence joins TRBV5-8 and TRBJ1-5; D is possibly TRBD1 (6 bases). The CDR3 is 14 residues long. CDR1 and CDR2 from the germline V gene are SGHTS and YDEGEE. V shed 8 bases and J shed 4 bases, with 16 bases lying between them. The CDR3 coding sequence is TGTGCCAGTGACCAGGGGTTTCGAAATCAGCCCCAGCATTTT. Protein sequence: CASDQGFRNQPQHF.

This chain joins TRBV28 and TRBJ1-1, with D unclear. The germline gives CDR1 MDHEN, CDR2 SYDVKM. The CDR3 sequence is 13 residues long. Trimming left V 7 bases short and J 6 bases short, with 15 bases between. CDR3 nucleotides: TGTGCCAGCATAGAGAGCTCCATCGCTGAAGCTTTCTTT. This encodes CASIESSIAEAFF.

This chain links TRBV9 with TRBJ2-5; weak D call: TRBD2 (6 bases). CDR1 SGDLS and CDR2 YYNGEE come from the germline V gene. The CDR3 runs 16 residues. With 2 bases removed from V and 4 bases from J, the gap between germline ends came to 18 bases. The CDR3 sequence is CASSVAPAGMGETQYF. The CDR3 nucleotides read TGTGCCAGCAGCGTTGCCCCGGCGGGGATGGGAGAGACCCAGTACTTC.

V gene TRBV7-9 combines with J gene TRBJ1-3; TRBD1 aligns across 8 bases. CDR3 length equals 15 residues. The ends lost 5 bases at V and 3 bases at J; junction bases unmatched: 6. The germline V gene encodes CDR1 SEHNR and CDR2 FQNEAQ (reference sequence). The CDR3 reads CASSPRTGYGNTIYF. The CDR3 DNA reads TGTGCCAGCAGCCCCAGGACAGGGTATGGAAACACCATATATTTT.

The chain has TRBV29-1 and TRBJ1-5; D is possibly TRBD1 (5 bases). CDR3 length: 13 residues. V dropped 4 bases and J dropped 7 bases, with 14 bases sitting between them. Germline CDR1 is SQVTM and CDR2 is ANQGSEA. CDR3 loop: CSVGGRVGQPQHF. The CDR3 DNA is TGCAGCGTTGGGGGCAGGGTCGGGCAGCCCCAGCATTTT.

The chain is built from TRBV29-1 and TRBJ1-1; D uncertain. V lost 3 bases and J lost 5, with 10 bases in between. The CDR3 extends over 12 amino acids. Germline V CDR1 and CDR2: SQVTM, ANQGSEA. Written as DNA, the CDR3 is TGCAGCGTTGAGGTCGTACGGACTGAAGCTTTCTTT. It translates to CSVEVVRTEAFF.

The chain carries TRBV5-1 and TRBJ1-5; D is possibly TRBD1 (6 bases). The V end lost 1 base, the J end lost 5 bases, and 10 bases lay between the germline ends. Germline values: CDR1 SGHRS, CDR2 YFSETQ. CDR3 length equals 14 residues. The chain's CDR3 is CASSLTGTDQPQHF. CDR3 DNA: TGCGCCAGCAGCTTGACAGGGACCGATCAGCCCCAGCATTTT.

The sample holds one count of this clone. The chain combines TRBV6-2 or TRBV6-3 with TRBJ1-1, with 7 positions matching TRBD1. V was pared by 2 bases and J by 8 bases, with 14 bases of the junction left unmatched. The CDR3 runs to 16 residues. Germline V gives CDR1 MNHEY, CDR2 SVGEGT. The CDR3, as DNA: TGTGCCAGCAGTTACATCCAGGGACAGCATCCAGGAGAAGCTTTCTTT. It specifies CASSYIQGQHPGEAFF.

A single count supports this clone. This rearrangement joins TRBV4-2 to TRBJ2-1; TRBD2 is a possible D gene (6 bases). V lost 0 bases to trimming and J lost 7 bases, with 13 bases between them. The CDR3 has 15 amino acids. The germline gives CDR1 LGHNA, CDR2 YNFKEQ. The CDR3 region has the DNA TGTGCCAGCAGCCAAGATCCCTCCGCGGGGAATGAGCAGTTCTTC. Protein sequence: CASSQDPSAGNEQFF.

The rearrangement links TRBV19 to TRBJ2-1; 10 positions match TRBD2. This CDR3 has 19 residues. Trimming at V came to 4 bases and at J to 6 bases, leaving 18 bases not matched to a gene. CDR1 and CDR2 (germline): LNHDA, SQIVND (reference sequence). In nucleotides, the CDR3 is TGTGCCAGTAGTAAAACCGCCGGGGTTCGAGCGGGAGGGAGCAATGAGCAGTTCTTC. Its protein is CASSKTAGVRAGGSNEQFF.

The rearrangement links TRBV6-5 to TRBJ1-6, with D possibly matching TRBD1 (6 bases). The CDR3 runs to 15 residues. Germline CDR1 reads MNHEY; CDR2 reads SVGAGI. V lost 4 bases to trimming and J lost 9 bases, with 16 bases between them. CDR3 region: CASSFFRDKPSPLHF. The CDR3 DNA is TGTGCCAGCAGTTTTTTCCGGGACAAACCTTCACCCCTCCACTTT.

The chain employs TRBV2 and TRBJ2-1, with a tentative D call TRBD1 (6 bases). The germline V and J ends were trimmed by 5 bases and 5 bases, with 16 bases remaining between them. The CDR3 is made up of 15 amino acids. CDR1 and CDR2 (germline): SNHLY, FYNNEI. DNA of the CDR3: TGTGCCAGCAGTCCTCACCGGACAGCAAACAATGAGCAGTTCTTC. It is translated as CASSPHRTANNEQFF. The variable domain in full, with the rest retrieved from reference TRBV2 and TRBJ2-1, is EPEVTQTPSHQVTQMGQEVILRCVPISNHLYFYWYRQILGQKVEFLVSFYNNEISEKSEIFDDQFSVERPDGSNFTLKIRSTKLEDSAMYFCASSPHRTANNEQFFGPGTRLTVL.

The chain is built from TRBV7-2 and TRBJ2-1, with 9 nucleotides matching TRBD2. Germline-derived CDR1 and CDR2 are SGHTA and FQGNSA. The CDR3 is 17 residues long. Trimming at V came to 2 bases and at J to 7 bases, leaving 12 bases not matched to a gene. The CDR3 DNA reads TGTGCCAGCAGCTTAATGTATGGCGGGGGGGCCCAAAATGAGCAGTTCTTC. This sequence encodes CASSLMYGGGAQNEQFF. The full variable domain, in which reference TRBV7-2 and TRBJ2-1 provide the parts outside the CDR3, is GAGVSQSPSNKVTEKGKDVELRCDPISGHTALYWYRQSLGQGLEFLIYFQGNSAPDKSGLPSDRFSAERTGGSVSTLTIQRTQQEDSAVYLCASSLMYGGGAQNEQFFGPGTRLTVL.

The chain employs TRBV7-9 and TRBJ2-1, with TRBD1 identical over 10 bases. CDR1 and CDR2 from the germline V gene are SEHNR and FQNEAQ (reference sequence). This CDR3 has 15 residues. The V gene end was trimmed by 1 base and the J gene end by 8 bases; junction bases not matched to a gene: 5. Written as DNA, the CDR3 is TGTGCCAGCAGCTTAGGACAGGGGGCAACTGATGAGCAGTTCTTC. It codes for CASSLGQGATDEQFF.

The chain employs TRBV3-1 (or the pseudogene TRBV3-2) and TRBJ2-5; D remains unclear. Trimming took off 4 bases at V and 2 bases at J, with 11 bases between the two ends. The germline gives CDR1 LGHDT, CDR2 YNNKEL (reference sequence). CDR3 length: 14 amino acids. CDR3 DNA: TGTGCCAGCAGCCGTATAGCCGTTCAAGAGACCCAGTACTTC. Residues: CASSRIAVQETQYF.

Remarks on this clone: Other DNA sequences in the sample encode the same CDR3. The chain employs TRBV5-1 and TRBJ2-5; possible D gene TRBD2, 5 bases. The CDR3 is 13 amino acids. CDR1 SGHRS and CDR2 YFSETQ come from the germline V gene. Trimming removed 4 bases at V and 1 base at J, with 8 bases between. The CDR3 DNA reads TGCGCCAGCAGCCTCGGACTCCAAGAGACCCAGTACTTC. Translation gives CASSLGLQETQYF.

In regard to this clone: Other DNA sequences within the sample encode an identical CDR3. The chain employs TRBV4-1 and TRBJ1-5; 8 positions match TRBD1. CDR1 is MGHRA and CDR2 is YSYEKL in the germline V gene. V was pared by 4 bases and J by 2 bases, with 1 base of the junction left unmatched. The CDR3 runs to 14 residues. The CDR3 coding sequence is TGCGCCAGCAGCCTGGGACAGGGCAATCAGCCCCAGCATTTT. Its translation: CASSLGQGNQPQHF.

The chain uses TRBV5-1 and TRBJ2-6; TRBD1 matches 7 bases. This CDR3 contains 18 residues. V trimming: 4 bases; J trimming: 2 bases; junction bases outside the gene matches: 12. The germline V gene has CDR1 SGHRS and CDR2 YFSETQ. CDR3 in amino acids: CASSTLDREEAGANVLTF. CDR3 coding DNA: TGCGCCAGCAGCACGCTCGACAGGGAAGAGGCTGGGGCCAACGTCCTGACTTTC.

The gene calls are TRBV5-4 and TRBJ2-1; 8 bases are shared with TRBD2. Germline V gene lookup returns CDR1 SGHNT and CDR2 YYREEE (reference sequence). CDR3 size: 14 residues. With V trimmed by 1 base and J by 8 bases, 5 bases remained unmatched. The CDR3 DNA sequence: TGTGCCAGCAGCTTGAACAGCGGGGGCGATGAGCAGTTCTTC. It yields the protein CASSLNSGGDEQFF.